The next 31 T cell receptor beta chains were all read from a single sample in a study of lymphopenia after photon versus proton radiotherapy. The assay was immunoSEQ multiplex PCR, and TCRdb's table has in-frame clones only and misses some. In the table there are around 29,000 clones, under 90% of which are singletons. The sequencing here drew on peripheral blood, taken from a patient treated with proton-based radiotherapy. Receptors were obtained from a woman between 65 and 79 years old with pancreatic cancer.

The chain employs TRBV27 and TRBJ2-4, with 9 bases identical to TRBD2. V shed 5 bases, J shed 5 bases, and the junction held 7 bases outside the gene matches. Looked up from germline, CDR1 is MNHEY and CDR2 is SMNVEV (reference sequence). The CDR3 covers 15 residues. The CDR3, as DNA: TGTGCCAGCAGTATAGCGGGAGTACTCCAAAACATTCAGTACTTC. This translates into CASSIAGVLQNIQYF.

The V and J genes are TRBV5-1 and TRBJ1-2, with 8 bases aligning to TRBD1. The ends lost 4 bases at V and 3 bases at J; junction bases unmatched: 8. The CDR3 consists of 15 residues. Germline loops: CDR1 SGHRS, CDR2 YFSETQ. CDR3 loop: CASSGQAGGDYGYTF. The CDR3 DNA sequence: TGCGCCAGCAGCGGGCAGGCAGGGGGCGACTATGGCTACACCTTC.

This rearrangement joins TRBV18 to TRBJ2-5; the D gene is possibly TRBD1 (5 bases). This CDR3 contains 13 residues. Germline V gene data show CDR1 as KGHSH and CDR2 as LQKENI. The V and J ends lost 6 bases and 1 base respectively, with 9 bases between them. CDR3 residues: CASSPTVQETQYF. The CDR3 coding sequence is TGTGCCAGCTCTCCGACAGTCCAAGAGACCCAGTACTTC.

This chain connects TRBV30 to TRBJ1-1, with D uncertain. The CDR3 contains 12 residues. CDR1 and CDR2 (germline): GTSNPN, SVGIG (reference sequence). Trimming removed 5 bases at V and 1 base at J, with 8 bases between. The DNA of the CDR3 is TGTGCCTGGGGACCGACGAACACTGAAGCTTTCTTT. Translation: CAWGPTNTEAFF.

The chain has TRBV19 and TRBJ1-1; no reliable D call. V gave up 3 bases and J gave up 2 bases, with 13 bases separating them. Per the germline V gene, CDR1 is LNHDA and CDR2 is SQIVND (reference sequence). The CDR3 consists of 15 residues. The CDR3 nucleotides read TGTGCCAGTAGTATTCCCATGGTGCCTAACACTGAAGCTTTCTTT. As protein: CASSIPMVPNTEAFF. The full variable domain, rest sourced from reference TRBV19 and TRBJ1-1, is DGGITQSPKYLFRKEGQNVTLSCEQNLNHDAMYWYRQDPGQGLRLIYYSQIVNDFQKGDIAEGYSVSREKKESFPLTVTSAQKNPTAFYLCASSIPMVPNTEAFFGQGTRLTVV.

This rearrangement joins TRBV19 to TRBJ1-4; D gene ambiguous. CDR1 LNHDA and CDR2 SQIVND come from the germline V gene (reference sequence). The V gene lost 6 bases and the J gene lost 0 bases, with 14 bases spanning the gap. This CDR3 comprises 16 residues. The CDR3 DNA reads as TGTGCCAGTAGAAAGAAGACTGGTGCAACTAATGAAAAACTGTTTTTT. It codes for CASRKKTGATNEKLFF.

The chain combines TRBV27 with TRBJ2-6; D unclear. Germline V gives CDR1 MNHEY, CDR2 SMNVEV (reference sequence). The CDR3 extends over 16 amino acids. Trimming pared 5 bases from V and 1 base from J, leaving 12 bases between. CDR3 DNA: TGTGCCAGCAGTCCACCATCTGCATCTGGGGCCAACGTCCTGACTTTC. The encoded protein is CASSPPSASGANVLTF.

The chain combines TRBV6-5 with TRBJ1-2, with TRBD1 as a possible D gene (6 bases). The CDR3 is 13 amino acids. From germline, CDR1 is MNHEY and CDR2 SVGAGI. Trimming stripped 2 bases from V and 8 bases from J, with 12 bases between. CDR3: CASSYGGRRGYTF. For the CDR3, the DNA is TGTGCCAGCAGTTACGGGGGCAGACGAGGCTACACCTTC.

J is TRBJ2-7 and V is TRBV7-3; D is perhaps TRBD2 (6 bases). The V and J ends lost 8 bases and 3 bases respectively, with 8 bases between them. The CDR3 totals 11 residues. From germline, CDR1 is SGHTA and CDR2 FQGTGA. The CDR3: CASGGSYEQYF. The CDR3 DNA is TGTGCCAGCGGGGGGAGCTACGAGCAGTACTTC.

The chain recombines TRBV2 with TRBJ2-5; the match to TRBD1 covers 8 bases. Germline lookup yields CDR1 SNHLY and CDR2 FYNNEI. The CDR3 extends over 15 amino acids. The trim removed 6 bases at V and 3 bases at J, leaving 9 bases unmatched. This chain's CDR3 is CASRRNRGVEETQYF. In DNA, the CDR3 is TGTGCCAGCAGGCGTAACAGGGGGGTGGAAGAGACCCAGTACTTC.

The chain recombines TRBV7-2 with TRBJ2-2, with a tentative D call TRBD2 (6 bases). The CDR3 spans 18 residues. Germline values: CDR1 SGHTA, CDR2 FQGNSA. The V end lost 0 bases, the J end lost 0 bases, and 14 bases lay between the germline ends. DNA for the CDR3: TGTGCCAGCAGCTTAGCGCTACGGCGGGGCGCGAACACCGGGGAGCTGTTTTTT. As protein: CASSLALRRGANTGELFF.

V gene TRBV7-2 combines with J gene TRBJ1-2; 7 bases agree with TRBD1. The CDR3 is 16 amino acids. The germline gives CDR1 SGHTA, CDR2 FQGNSA. V trimming: 5 bases; J trimming: 1 base; junction bases outside the gene matches: 10. The CDR3 DNA sequence: TGTGCCAGCAGCCCGACCCGCAGGGGGAATAACTATGGCTACACCTTC. This codes for CASSPTRRGNNYGYTF.

This chain uses TRBV28 with TRBJ2-3; a possible D gene is TRBD2 (6 bases). The CDR3 totals 12 residues. Germline V gene lookup returns CDR1 MDHEN and CDR2 SYDVKM. The V and J ends lost 5 bases and 5 bases respectively, with 8 bases between them. CDR3 sequence reads: CASSVAVDTQYF. The CDR3 DNA follows: TGTGCCAGCAGTGTAGCGGTAGATACGCAGTATTTT.

This clone was picked up a small number of times. The chain has TRBV10-2 and TRBJ2-1; perhaps TRBD1 as D (6 bases). The CDR3 loop spans 14 amino acids. Trimming stripped 8 bases from V and 4 bases from J, with 15 bases between. Germline V gives CDR1 WSHSY, CDR2 SAAADI. In nucleotides, the CDR3 is TGCGCCAGCGGAAAACCGGACAGTTACAATGAGCAGTTCTTC. This translates into CASGKPDSYNEQFF.

The V and J genes are TRBV5-1 and TRBJ2-1, with 13 bases aligning to TRBD2. CDR1 SGHRS and CDR2 YFSETQ come from the germline V gene. The CDR3 runs 15 residues. V shed 4 bases, J shed 8 bases, and the junction held 6 bases outside the gene matches. CDR3 nucleotides: TGCGCCAGCAGCAGACTAGCGGGAGGAGGGGATGAGCAGTTCTTC. Protein product: CASSRLAGGGDEQFF.

With regard to this clone: A much larger clone differs from this one at a single base, so this may be a read error. Additional DNA sequences in this sample encode the identical CDR3. The rearrangement links TRBV9 to TRBJ1-1, with D uncertain. The CDR3 is 18 residues long. Germline V lookup: CDR1 SGDLS, CDR2 YYNGEE. CDR3 loop: CASSVATLPSAGNTEAFF. Written as DNA, the CDR3 is TGTGCCAGCAGCGTAGCTACGCTGCCCTCGGCTGGGAACACTGAAGCCTTCTTT.

V is TRBV7-2 and J is TRBJ1-5; TRBD1 agrees at 8 bases. Germline V gene sequence: CDR1 SGHTA, CDR2 FQGNSA. With V trimmed by 6 bases and J by 6 bases, 4 bases remained unmatched. The CDR3 contains 13 residues. The CDR3 loop is CASRGQVSQPQHF. Written as DNA, the CDR3 is TGTGCCAGCAGGGGACAGGTTTCTCAGCCCCAGCATTTT. Supplemented by reference TRBV7-2 and TRBJ1-5, the full variable domain reads GAGVSQSPSNKVTEKGKDVELRCDPISGHTALYWYRQSLGQGLEFLIYFQGNSAPDKSGLPSDRFSAERTGGSVSTLTIQRTQQEDSAVYLCASRGQVSQPQHFGDGTRLSIL.

This chain uses TRBV7-3 with TRBJ2-1, with a possible D match to TRBD1 (5 bases). This CDR3 spans 15 amino acids. From germline, CDR1 is SGHTA and CDR2 FQGTGA. Trimming removed 5 bases from V and 0 bases from J, with 11 bases in between. This chain's CDR3 is CASSPDSSSYNEQFF. The CDR3 DNA sequence: TGTGCCAGCAGCCCCGACAGTAGCTCCTACAATGAGCAGTTCTTC.

The gene calls are TRBV5-6 and TRBJ2-7; no firm D call. The CDR3 length is 11 residues. From germline, CDR1 is SGHDT and CDR2 YYEEEE. The ends were cut back, 4 bases at V and 2 bases at J, with 4 bases in the middle. CDR3 region: CASSQAYEQYF. The CDR3 DNA reads as TGTGCCAGCAGCCAGGCCTACGAGCAGTACTTC.

CDR3 loop: CASSARVGVDEQYF. The CDR3 DNA sequence: TGTGCCAGCAGCGCCAGAGTGGGGGTCGACGAGCAGTACTTC. The genes are TRBV9 and TRBJ2-7, with D possibly being TRBD1 or TRBD2 (5 bases each). Germline V gene sequence: CDR1 SGDLS, CDR2 YYNGEE. V was pared by 3 bases and J by 5 bases, with 15 bases between. This CDR3 comprises 14 residues.

This chain joins TRBV11-3 and TRBJ1-2; 7 bases line up with TRBD1. The CDR3 consists of 15 residues. Per germline, CDR1 SGHNT and CDR2 YENEEA. V lost 5 bases to trimming and J lost 2 bases; unmatched junction nucleotides: 8. CDR3 amino acids: CASSKTGNPNYGYTF. The CDR3 nucleotides are TGTGCCAGCAGCAAGACAGGGAATCCGAACTATGGCTACACCTTC.

The table lists this clone with a count of one. The chain is built from TRBV19 and TRBJ2-3; TRBD2 matches 7 bases. The CDR3 runs 14 residues. Germline V gives CDR1 LNHDA, CDR2 SQIVND (reference sequence). The V and J ends lost 9 bases and 2 bases, in that order; junction bases with no gene match: 8. CDR3 nucleotide sequence: TGTGCCAGCGCTGAAAGCGGGAACACAGATACGCAGTATTTT. Its protein is CASAESGNTDTQYF.

A few counts support this clone. V gene TRBV9 combines with J gene TRBJ2-2; maybe TRBD2 (6 bases). Germline lookup yields CDR1 SGDLS and CDR2 YYNGEE. Trimming shortened V by 1 base and J by 7 bases, and 14 bases separated the two germline ends. The CDR3 covers 15 residues. CDR3 bases: TGTGCCAGCAGCGTAAACCTAGCGCTGGGCGGGGAGCTGTTTTTT. Amino acids: CASSVNLALGGELFF.

This chain uses TRBV29-1 with TRBJ1-1; a weak D match, TRBD1 (6 bases). V shed 5 bases and J shed 4 bases, with 17 bases lying between them. CDR1 SQVTM and CDR2 ANQGSEA come from the germline V gene. This CDR3 spans 14 amino acids. CDR3 protein: CSVYYVGQITEAFF. CDR3 sequence (DNA): TGCAGCGTTTATTACGTCGGACAGATCACTGAAGCTTTCTTT.

J is TRBJ2-7 and V is TRBV7-9; perhaps TRBD2 as D (5 bases). The CDR3 is 15 amino acids. Trimming left V 6 bases short and J 0 bases short, with 15 bases between. CDR1 and CDR2 from the germline V gene are SEHNR and FQNEAQ (reference sequence). This CDR3 is CASSPLSGSSYEQYF. As DNA, the CDR3 is TGTGCCAGCAGTCCTTTGTCGGGGAGCTCCTACGAGCAGTACTTC.

The rearrangement uses TRBV28 and TRBJ1-4; D is unresolved. V shed 5 bases and J shed 4 bases, with 17 bases lying between them. In germline, CDR1 is MDHEN, CDR2 SYDVKM. This CDR3 is 16 amino acids long. The DNA for the CDR3 is TGTGCCAGCAGTAGCTCCACAGCCTCTTATAATGAAAAACTGTTTTTT. It specifies CASSSSTASYNEKLFF. Looking up the rest from reference TRBV28 and TRBJ1-4 gives the full variable domain: DVKVTQSSRYLVKRTGEKVFLECVQDMDHENMFWYRQDPGLGLRLIYFSYDVKMKEKGDIPEGYSVSREKKERFSLILESASTNQTSMYLCASSSSTASYNEKLFFGSGTQLSVL.

V usage is TRBV6-5 and J usage is TRBJ2-7; maybe TRBD2 (6 bases). Trimming stripped 0 bases from V and 2 bases from J, with 11 bases between. The CDR3 loop spans 15 amino acids. Germline V gene sequence: CDR1 MNHEY, CDR2 SVGAGI. The CDR3 nucleotides are TGTGCCAGCAGTTACTCGGGTCGACTAGCCTACGAGCAGTACTTC. Its protein is CASSYSGRLAYEQYF.

The chain joins TRBV7-2 to TRBJ2-7; 9 bases line up with TRBD2. Germline trimming cut 2 bases from V and 3 bases from J; bases unmatched to any gene: 5. This CDR3 spans 15 amino acids. Germline values: CDR1 SGHTA, CDR2 FQGNSA. As DNA, the CDR3 is TGTGCCAGCAGCTTAACCGCTAGCGGGAACTACGAGCAGTACTTC. Amino acids: CASSLTASGNYEQYF.

V and J are TRBV6-4 and TRBJ2-5, with D tentatively TRBD1 (6 bases). The germline V and J ends were trimmed by 2 bases and 1 base, with 11 bases remaining between them. CDR3 size: 15 residues. Per the germline V gene, CDR1 is MRHNA and CDR2 is SNTAGT. CDR3 sequence reads: CASSDGTGPQETQYF. As DNA, the CDR3 is TGTGCCAGCAGTGACGGCACAGGGCCCCAAGAGACCCAGTACTTC.

J is TRBJ1-2 and V is TRBV30; 7 nucleotides agree with TRBD1. Losses at the gene ends were 8 bases for V and 4 bases for J; bases not matched to a gene: 19. Germline CDR1 and CDR2: GTSNPN and SVGIG (reference sequence). The CDR3 totals 16 residues. The CDR3 is CAGSPATGLGGYGYTF. DNA of the CDR3: TGTGCCGGGTCTCCGGCGACAGGGTTAGGCGGCTATGGCTACACCTTC.

This clone was observed a handful of times. The chain joins TRBV7-6 to TRBJ2-1; D is ambiguous. The CDR3 is 14 amino acids. Germline V gene data show CDR1 as SGHVS and CDR2 as FNYEAQ. With 1 base removed from V and 0 bases from J, the gap between germline ends came to 4 bases. The DNA of the CDR3 is TGTGCCAGCAGCTTAGGAAGCTCCTACAATGAGCAGTTCTTC. It specifies CASSLGSSYNEQFF.